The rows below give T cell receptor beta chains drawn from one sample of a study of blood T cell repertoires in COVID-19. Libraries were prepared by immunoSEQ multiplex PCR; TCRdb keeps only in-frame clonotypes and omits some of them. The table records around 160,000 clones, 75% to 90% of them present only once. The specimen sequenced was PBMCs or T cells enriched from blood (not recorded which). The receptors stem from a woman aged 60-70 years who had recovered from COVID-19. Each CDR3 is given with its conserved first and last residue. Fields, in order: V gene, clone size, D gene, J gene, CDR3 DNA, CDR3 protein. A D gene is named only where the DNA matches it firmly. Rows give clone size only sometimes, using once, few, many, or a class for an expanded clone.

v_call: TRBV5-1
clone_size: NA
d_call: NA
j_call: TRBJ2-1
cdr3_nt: TGCGCCAGCAGCTTGGGACAGCCTGGAGATGAGCAGTTCTTC
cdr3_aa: CASSLGQPGDEQFF

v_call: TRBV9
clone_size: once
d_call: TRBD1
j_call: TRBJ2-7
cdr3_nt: TGTGCCAGCAGCGAAGGGACAGGATACGAGCAGTACTTC
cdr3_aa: CASSEGTGYEQYF

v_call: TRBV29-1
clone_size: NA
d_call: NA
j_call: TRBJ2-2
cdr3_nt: TGCAGCGTTGTTACAATCGGGGTCGGGGAGCTGTTTTTT
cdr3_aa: CSVVTIGVGELFF

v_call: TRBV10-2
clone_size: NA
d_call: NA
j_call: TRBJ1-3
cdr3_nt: TGCGCCAGCAGGTTACAGTCCGGAGGAAACACCATATATTTT
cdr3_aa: CASRLQSGGNTIYF

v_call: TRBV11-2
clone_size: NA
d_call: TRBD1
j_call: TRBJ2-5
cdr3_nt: TGTGCCAGCAGCCACCGACCGGGACAGGGGGCCGGAGAGACCCAGTACTTC
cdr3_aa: CASSHRPGQGAGETQYF

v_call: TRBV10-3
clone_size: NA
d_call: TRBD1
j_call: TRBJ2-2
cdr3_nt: TGTGCCATCAGGGCTGGACAGGGGGACACCGGGGAGCTGTTTTTT
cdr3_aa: CAIRAGQGDTGELFF

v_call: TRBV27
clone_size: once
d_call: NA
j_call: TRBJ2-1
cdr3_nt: TGTGCCAGCAGCTCAATGGCCGACGACTATGAGCAGTTCTTC
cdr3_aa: CASSSMADDYEQFF

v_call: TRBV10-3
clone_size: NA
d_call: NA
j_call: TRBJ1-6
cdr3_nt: TGTGCCATCAGTGAGTCGAGGACAGAAAATTCACCCCTCCACTTT
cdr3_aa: CAISESRTENSPLHF

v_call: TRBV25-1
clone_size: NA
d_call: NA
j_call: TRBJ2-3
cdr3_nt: TGTGCCAGCACAGGGTGGAGCACAGATACGCAGTATTTT
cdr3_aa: CASTGWSTDTQYF

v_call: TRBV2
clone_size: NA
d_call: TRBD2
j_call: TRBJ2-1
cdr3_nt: TGTGCCAGCAGTCCCGGACTAGCGGGGGCCGAGACGTTCTTC
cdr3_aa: CASSPGLAGAETFF